This is a list of T cell receptor beta chains from one sample in a study of sequential checkpoint blockade in melanoma. TCRdb's table, derived via immunoSEQ multiplex PCR, lists solely in-frame clones and lacks some. The table includes roughly 20,000 clones, 27% detected once. The sample in question was tumor tissue (inferred from file names), obtained from a patient given nivolumab and ipilimumab in sequence. All receptors come from a human donor with melanoma. CDR3s include the opening cysteine and the closing phenylalanine or tryptophan. Fields, in order: CDR3 length, J gene, V gene, clone size, CDR3 protein. Not all rows give a size; the values are once, few, many and, for expanded clones, a class.

13,TRBJ2-7,TRBV28,medium-sized,CASSLEYSYEQYF
16,TRBJ2-5,TRBV6-8,NA,CASSYEGSLWAETQYF
14,TRBJ2-5,TRBV18,NA,CASSPRQGQETQYF
14,TRBJ1-5,TRBV28,few,CASRQGGGNQPQHF
15,TRBJ2-5,TRBV6-8,NA,CASSSGLLQTETQYF
13,TRBJ1-2,TRBV28,few,CASSIWTAYGYTF
14,TRBJ1-1,TRBV9,NA,CASSVGPTNTEAFF
14,TRBJ1-6,TRBV11-1,many,CASTVQREPSPLHF
14,TRBJ2-3,TRBV28,few,CASSPFSNTDTQYF
14,TRBJ2-2,TRBV11-3,few,CASRDGGRAGELFF
16,TRBJ2-2,TRBV7-6,few,CASSLYGVGYTGELFF
12,TRBJ1-2,TRBV6-8,NA,CASTFSAYGYTF
15,TRBJ1-2,TRBV15,NA,CATSPDRLSNYGYTF
16,TRBJ2-4,TRBV6-8,NA,CASSSLAGGTKNIQYF
15,TRBJ1-4,TRBV5-1,NA,CASSSLTGGDEKLFF
15,TRBJ2-5,TRBV11-3,NA,CASSLGWGGAETQYF
14,TRBJ1-1,TRBV29-1,NA,CSAGADRGVTEAFF
12,TRBJ1-2,TRBV30,NA,CAWDRQVMASTF
16,TRBJ2-2,TRBV23-1,many,CASSLMTSGNTGELFF
15,TRBJ2-5,TRBV9,few,CASSPGTSGAETQYF
15,TRBJ2-2,TRBV15,NA,CATSRGLAAAGELFF
15,TRBJ2-3,TRBV6-8,few,CAISSGRPSTDTQYF
13,TRBJ1-1,TRBV19,NA,CASYDRVNTEAFF
14,TRBJ2-7,TRBV5-1,NA,CASSRDTGVYEQYF
12,TRBJ1-1,TRBV6-8,NA,CASTGLNTEAFF
16,TRBJ1-6,TRBV28,few,CASRSPGTGSHSPLHF
16,TRBJ2-1,TRBV11-3,NA,CASSPVAGGRYNEQFF
13,TRBJ1-2,TRBV6-8,NA,CASSDHGFYGYTF
15,TRBJ1-1,TRBV11-3,NA,CASSQAVWANTEAFF
18,TRBJ2-3,TRBV25-1,NA,CASSEYYGAGKYTDTQYF
15,TRBJ2-3,TRBV11-3,NA,CASSPRLPSTDTQYF
17,TRBJ2-3,TRBV11-3,few,CASSRRTSGGETDTQYF
14,TRBJ2-2,TRBV2,NA,CASRLLAGTGELFF
14,TRBJ2-5,TRBV5-1,many,CASSMGQPQETQYF
16,TRBJ2-1,TRBV12-5,few,CASSFRPSSSYNEQFF
13,TRBJ1-5,TRBV10-3,NA,CASCRGNNQPQHF
19,TRBJ2-1,TRBV5-1,NA,CASSLRGLAGVPSYNEQFF
15,TRBJ2-3,TRBV6-8,NA,CASSLSGNPTDTQYF
14,TRBJ1-1,TRBV5-1,NA,CASSGGQGGSEAFF
14,TRBJ2-1,TRBV11-3,NA,CASSPPGGYNEQFF
15,TRBJ2-7,TRBV7-4,few,CASSQDRLSSYEQYF
14,TRBJ2-7,TRBV11-3,few,CASNPGRVAYEQYF
14,TRBJ2-1,TRBV19,NA,CASATSGVYNEQFF
14,TRBJ1-5,TRBV19,NA,CASTQTGLGQPQHF
14,TRBJ2-7,TRBV2,few,CASTKSELGYEQYF
12,TRBJ2-2,TRBV6-8,few,CASTGGPGELFF
17,TRBJ1-2,TRBV7-5,few,CASSLRGQTSVLYGYTF
16,TRBJ1-1,TRBV14,NA,CASSQSLGRGNTEAFF
15,TRBJ2-2,TRBV5-1,NA,CASSLSGRDTGELFF
14,TRBJ1-2,TRBV6-8,few,CASPPRGVDYGYTF
15,TRBJ2-5,TRBV25-1,NA,CASSKTLGYQETQYF
13,TRBJ2-3,TRBV19,few,CASSRVATDTQYF
15,TRBJ2-1,TRBV4-1,few,CASSQGTVAYNEQFF
16,TRBJ1-2,TRBV11-3,many,CASSSRLEQANYGYTF
13,TRBJ2-7,TRBV23-1,few,CAYQLPGGYEQYF
14,TRBJ2-1,TRBV7-6,NA,CASSPGVGPGEQFF
16,TRBJ2-1,TRBV6-8,few,CASSYALAGGPREQFF
15,TRBJ2-5,TRBV18,NA,CASSPTSGGKETQYF
15,TRBJ2-1,TRBV5-1,few,CASSLSGQSGNEQFF